Sequencing of this T cell receptor (beta chain) was carried out in a study of CD8+ T cells in alopecia areata. General study results and limits: Lesional scalp exceeded normal scalp in clonality, especially in alopecia totalis/universalis.

This clone was counted once. No antigen is known for it. Sequencing templates came from extracted RNA that was reverse transcribed into cDNA. Using immunoSEQ multiplex PCR, the repertoire was profiled, and TCRdb retains in-frame clones only, with some absent. The sample consists of over 80,000 clones, roughly 46% of them appearing once. As for treatment: oral pan-JAK inhibitor, 5-10 mg twice daily. Germline-derived CDR1 and CDR2 are MGHRA and YSYEKL. The CDR3 consists of 18 residues. With 4 bases clipped from V and 0 bases from J, the junction kept 9 bases outside the gene matches. The specimen was CD8+ T cells sorted from blood, collected at week 24, from a patient treated with tofacitinib. The receptor was isolated from a human donor with alopecia areata. J is TRBJ2-3 and V is TRBV4-1; 11 bases line up with TRBD2. The CDR3 DNA follows: TGCGCCAGCAGCCCCTTGGGAACTAGCGGGGGAAGCACAGATACGCAGTATTTT. Translation gives CASSPLGTSGGSTDTQYF.